Described below is a single T cell receptor (beta chain) sequence and its context. The data were obtained in a study of tumour-infiltrating T cells in Burkitt lymphoma. About the study: Survival, overall and progression-free, tracked with productive clonality.

CDR3 size: 13 residues. The ends were cut back, 1 base at V and 4 bases at J, with 8 bases in the middle. Germline values: CDR1 MGHRA, CDR2 YSYEKL. Only in-frame clones appear in the TCRdb table, and some are missing; sequencing was by immunoSEQ multiplex PCR. Seen here are around 2,400 clones, 81% observed once, and the top ten hold around 6.9%. The chain combines TRBV4-1 with TRBJ2-7; D is perhaps TRBD1 (6 bases). This clonotype was obtained from a human donor with diffuse large B-cell lymphoma. The sample was tumor tissue. The DNA of the CDR3 is TGCGCCAGCAGCCAAGTACAGGGTTACGAGCAGTACTTC. Translating it yields CASSQVQGYEQYF.